What follows describes a single TCR beta chain. What it binds is not known. Random hexamers were used to reverse transcribe an amount of about 0.45 to 1 ug RNA. The TCR beta CDR3 was amplified by immunoSEQ multiplex PCR across 54 Vbeta, 13 Jbeta. One entry per CDR3 protein results from TCRdb running MiXCR on the immunoSEQ multiplex PCR reads. The repertoire consists of approximately 120,000 distinct CDR3 sequences, with approximately 96% occurring once and the leading ten covering less than 0.25%. The sample originates from a study of CD8 T cells in Susac syndrome. Study-level results: It was acknowledged by the study that relatively few individuals were included in its TCR sequencing and HLA analysis.

The T cells that were sequenced for TCR beta were CD8+ and CD4+ cells from blood. Material for sequencing was CD8+ T cells from PBMCs. The TCR sequence derives from a human donor with Susac syndrome.

For the CDR3, the DNA is TGTGCCAGCAGTTTAGGAGAGGTGGTGTCCTATGGCTACACCTTC. Its protein is CASSLGEVVSYGYTF. The chain has TRBV28 and TRBJ1-2, with unresolved D. CDR1 MDHEN and CDR2 SYDVKM come from the germline V gene. The V end was cut by 2 bases, the J end by 4 bases, with 14 bases between. There are 15 residues in the CDR3.